This T cell receptor (beta chain) was sequenced for a study of blood T cell repertoires in COVID-19. Overall study: Sites in the United States, Italy and Spain provided acute and convalescent COVID-19 samples.

Libraries were prepared by immunoSEQ multiplex PCR; TCRdb keeps only in-frame clonotypes and omits some of them. The data hold about 220,000 clones, with 80% to 90% observed a single time. With V trimmed by 7 bases and J by 7 bases, 13 bases remained unmatched. The CDR3 is made up of 16 amino acids. Germline V gene lookup returns CDR1 LNHDA and CDR2 SQIVND (reference sequence). The chain is built from TRBV19 and TRBJ1-5; TRBD1 agrees at 10 bases. Sequencing input: peripheral blood. This TCR derives from a man younger than 40 with active or convalescent COVID-19. The CDR3 protein is CASIKSDRGIGQPQHF. The DNA for the CDR3 is TGTGCCAGTATAAAATCGGACAGGGGGATAGGCCAGCCCCAGCATTTT.